These 27 T cell receptor beta chains were all obtained from the same sample, sequenced in a study of response to subunit inactivated influenza vaccine listed by TCRdb under 2018. Receptor amplification or capture employed RT-PCR. The sequencer listed for this sample is Illumina HiSeq 2500. The raw public reads went through TCRdb reprocessing: fastp at Q25, MiXCR clone calling, in-frame beta chains kept. Each entry is one CDR3 protein sequence, shown with its most common DNA and genes. Within this sample are more than 600,000 distinct CDR3 sequences, with 15% to 20% of them counted one time only. Together, the top ten hold roughly 10% of the sample. This specimen consisted of PBMCs from blood, obtained roughly 5 days after vaccination. The receptors here all came from a man aged 45-60 years who received an inactivated influenza vaccine. Donor details come from another sample of the same person, matched by shared clones.

This clonotype was counted between two and nine times. The V gene is TRBV20-1, the J gene TRBJ1-6; possible D gene TRBD1, 5 bases. The CDR3 has 17 amino acids. Trimming shortened V by 2 bases and J by 0 bases, and 14 bases separated the two germline ends. Germline values: CDR1 DFQATT, CDR2 SNEGSKA (reference sequence). CDR3 DNA sequence: TGCAGTGCTAGACCGGGGCAAGCCCTCTCCTATAATTCACCCCTCCACTTT. Its protein product is CSARPGQALSYNSPLHF.

The chain has TRBV5-4 and TRBJ2-3, with a weak D call TRBD2 (6 bases). The CDR3 contains 13 residues. V dropped 2 bases and J dropped 10 bases, with 14 bases sitting between them. Germline CDR1 reads SGHNT; CDR2 reads YYREEE (reference sequence). The CDR3 DNA reads as TGTGCCAGCAGCTTCGCACCGCCGGGGGCGCAGTATTTT. This translates into CASSFAPPGAQYF.

The rearrangement uses TRBV7-2 and TRBJ2-7; the match to TRBD2 covers 13 bases. The CDR3 runs to 15 residues. V was pared by 5 bases and J by 4 bases, with 5 bases of the junction left unmatched. From germline, CDR1 is SGHTA and CDR2 FQGNSA. In DNA form, the CDR3 reads TGTGCCAGCAGCCAGACACTAGCGGGAGGGTACGAGCAGTACTTC. Translation: CASSQTLAGGYEQYF.

This clonotype showed up just a few times. The chain carries TRBV6-5 and TRBJ2-5; 14 positions match TRBD2. The CDR3 has 15 amino acids. The germline CDR1 and CDR2 sequences are MNHEY and SVGAGI. V shed 2 bases and J 9 bases; nucleotides not matched to a gene: 5. The CDR3 here is CASSYGTSGGLAQYF. The CDR3 region has the DNA TGTGCCAGCAGTTACGGGACTAGCGGGGGTCTGGCCCAGTACTTC.

The rearrangement joins TRBV21-1 to TRBJ2-2. TRBV21-1 is annotated as a pseudogene. CDR3 length equals 13 residues. The CDR3 coding sequence is TGTGCCAGCAGCAAAGAGGACACCGGGGAGCTGTTTTTT. Protein product: CASSKEDTGELFF.

This clonotype was seen more than once but under ten times. This chain connects TRBV7-2 to TRBJ1-4, with a weak D call TRBD1 (5 bases). V lost 5 bases and J 5 bases, leaving 9 bases between the germline ends. CDR3 length equals 13 residues. Germline-derived CDR1 and CDR2 are SGHTA and FQGNSA. CDR3 bases: TGTGCCAGCAGCACCAACAGGAATGAAAAACTGTTTTTT. This encodes CASSTNRNEKLFF.

The chain is built from TRBV10-3 and TRBJ1-2, with a possible D match to TRBD1 (6 bases). V gave up 3 bases and J gave up 7 bases, with 12 bases separating them. Germline loops: CDR1 ENHRY, CDR2 SYGVKD. The CDR3 covers 13 residues. As DNA, the CDR3 is TGTGCCATCAGTGAATGGACAGTGAGTGGCTACACCTTC. This encodes CAISEWTVSGYTF.

This clonotype was counted between two and nine times. This chain links TRBV12-3 or TRBV12-4 with TRBJ1-4, with D maybe TRBD1 (5 bases). The CDR3 spans 16 residues. V was cut by 4 bases and J by 8 bases, with 20 bases left in between. CDR3 sequence reads: CASSSRSDGTREKLFF. CDR3 in DNA: TGTGCCAGCAGTTCACGATCGGACGGGACGCGGGAAAAACTGTTTTTT.

J is TRBJ1-1 and V is TRBV12-3 or TRBV12-4; D might be TRBD1 (5 bases). Trimming removed 2 bases at V and 1 base at J, with 8 bases between. The CDR3 sequence is 14 residues long. The CDR3 DNA follows: TGTGCCAGCAGTTTAAAACAGGCGAACACTGAAGCTTTCTTT. Translated: CASSLKQANTEAFF.

This chain links TRBV20-1 with TRBJ2-7, with 7 bases lining up with TRBD2. J was trimmed by 0 bases and V by 2 bases; bases with no gene match: 10. Germline CDR1 is DFQATT and CDR2 is SNEGSKA (reference sequence). The CDR3 loop spans 16 amino acids. CDR3 amino acids: CSARPDAREASYEQYF. In DNA, the CDR3 is TGCAGTGCTAGACCCGACGCCCGGGAGGCCTCCTACGAGCAGTACTTC.

The CDR3 sequence is CSVDGTNYGYTF. The CDR3 DNA reads as TGCAGCGTTGATGGGACCAACTATGGCTACACCTTC. The chain combines TRBV29-1 with TRBJ1-2; maybe TRBD1 (5 bases). The CDR3 runs to 12 residues. CDR1 and CDR2 (germline): SQVTM, ANQGSEA. V dropped 3 bases and J dropped 2 bases, with 7 bases sitting between them.

The gene calls are TRBV20-1 and TRBJ2-1, with unresolved D. The V gene's germline CDR1 is DFQATT and CDR2 SNEGSKA (reference sequence). Trimming removed 0 bases at V and 8 bases at J, with 17 bases between. CDR3 length: 15 amino acids. In DNA, the CDR3 is TGCAGTGCTAGAGATCTCGCGGAATTTAGGGATGAGCAGTTCTTC. Amino acid sequence: CSARDLAEFRDEQFF.

A few counts support this clonotype. This chain links TRBV12-3 or TRBV12-4 with TRBJ1-1, with D tentatively TRBD1 (5 bases). Between the trimmed V and J ends, which lost 2 bases and 0 bases, there was a span of 16 bases. The CDR3 contains 17 residues. The chain's CDR3 is CASSLTQGVTMNTEAFF. CDR3 in DNA: TGTGCCAGCAGTTTAACGCAGGGTGTGACCATGAACACTGAAGCTTTCTTT.

This chain uses TRBV6-5 with TRBJ2-1; 11 bases fit TRBD2. The CDR3 spans 15 residues. Per germline, CDR1 MNHEY and CDR2 SVGAGI. V was pared by 2 bases and J by 9 bases, with 6 bases of the junction left unmatched. In DNA form, the CDR3 reads TGTGCCAGCAGTTACCTAGCGGGGGGACTAGGTGAGCAGTTCTTC. Its protein is CASSYLAGGLGEQFF.

In its sample, this clonotype was seen a few times. The chain couples TRBV4-1 to TRBJ1-4, with a possible D match to TRBD1 (6 bases). V dropped 7 bases and J dropped 0 bases, with 12 bases sitting between them. CDR3 size: 15 residues. Germline lookup yields CDR1 MGHRA and CDR2 YSYEKL. The CDR3 nucleotides are TGCGCCAGCACAACAGGGTTTACAACTAATGAAAAACTGTTTTTT. Its protein product is CASTTGFTTNEKLFF.

A few counts support this clonotype. V and J are TRBV7-2 and TRBJ2-5; 7 bases agree with TRBD2. CDR3 size: 15 residues. Germline V CDR1 and CDR2: SGHTA, FQGNSA. The V segment lost 1 base and the J segment 5 bases; nucleotides outside the gene matches: 7. The chain's CDR3 is CASSLGGRGSETQYF. In DNA form, the CDR3 reads TGTGCCAGCAGCTTAGGAGGGAGGGGTTCGGAGACCCAGTACTTC.

The V call is TRBV5-1, the J call TRBJ2-5; tentatively, D is TRBD1 (5 bases). Germline values: CDR1 SGHRS, CDR2 YFSETQ. Trimming cost V 0 bases and J 2 bases, with 11 bases left between them. The CDR3 has 15 residues. The CDR3 sequence: CASSLAPTVQETQYF. For the CDR3, the DNA is TGCGCCAGCAGCTTGGCACCGACAGTGCAAGAGACCCAGTACTTC.

The chain recombines TRBV24-1 with TRBJ2-3; tentative D call: TRBD1 (6 bases). Germline CDR1 and CDR2: KGHDR and SFDVKD. This CDR3 region has 16 residues. Trimming stripped 4 bases from V and 0 bases from J, with 13 bases between. This CDR3 reads CATSDPRDTSTDTQYF. CDR3 bases: TGTGCCACCAGTGACCCCCGGGACACCAGCACAGATACGCAGTATTTT.

This clonotype was seen many times. The V gene is TRBV29-1, the J gene TRBJ1-1; D remains unclear. CDR3 length: 14 residues. Trimming shortened V by 4 bases and J by 0 bases, and 12 bases separated the two germline ends. Germline assignment: CDR1 SQVTM and CDR2 ANQGSEA. The DNA of the CDR3 is TGCAGCGTTGCTCGGAGTTTCCTGAACACTGAAGCTTTCTTT. It specifies CSVARSFLNTEAFF. Full variable domain (rest looked up from reference TRBV29-1 and TRBJ1-1): SAVISQKPSRDICQRGTSLTIQCQVDSQVTMMFWYRQQPGQSLTLIATANQGSEATYESGFVIDKFPISRPNLTFSTLTVSNMSPEDSSIYLCSVARSFLNTEAFFGQGTRLTVV.

A few counts support this clonotype. This chain joins TRBV20-1 and TRBJ1-1, with a weak D call TRBD1 (6 bases). Trimming cost V 5 bases and J 4 bases, with 17 bases left between them. Germline V gene sequence: CDR1 DFQATT, CDR2 SNEGSKA (reference sequence). The CDR3 consists of 14 residues. Here the CDR3 reads CSAPYSLRGTEAFF. The DNA of the CDR3 is TGCAGTGCTCCTTACTCCCTCAGGGGCACTGAAGCTTTCTTT.

This clonotype occurred once. The rearrangement links TRBV4-1 to TRBJ1-1; perhaps TRBD1 as D (5 bases). From germline, CDR1 is MGHRA and CDR2 YSYEKL. V shed 1 base and J shed 1 base, with 16 bases lying between them. This CDR3 contains 17 residues. CDR3 nucleotide sequence: TGCGCCAGCAGCCAAGGCCTACAGGCGGGAAAGAACACTGAAGCTTTCTTT. Translation gives CASSQGLQAGKNTEAFF.

This clonotype has just a few counts. J is TRBJ1-1 and V is TRBV20-1; the D gene is possibly TRBD1 (5 bases). The CDR3 totals 14 residues. In germline, CDR1 is DFQATT, CDR2 SNEGSKA (reference sequence). V dropped 3 bases and J dropped 5 bases, with 16 bases sitting between them. CDR3 loop: CSARPIGGRTEAFF. CDR3 nucleotide sequence: TGCAGTGCTAGGCCCATCGGGGGACGGACTGAAGCTTTCTTT.

Only a few counts were recorded for this clonotype. This chain connects TRBV5-6 to TRBJ2-7, with 7 bases lining up with TRBD1. From germline, CDR1 is SGHDT and CDR2 YYEEEE. The length of the CDR3 is 14 residues. V shed 1 base, J shed 6 bases, and the junction held 7 bases outside the gene matches. CDR3 sequence reads: CASSLPGGIAEQYF. The CDR3 nucleotides are TGTGCCAGCAGCTTGCCAGGGGGAATTGCCGAGCAGTACTTC. The full variable domain, completed using reference TRBV5-6 and TRBJ2-7, is DAGVTQSPTHLIKTRGQQVTLRCSPKSGHDTVSWYQQALGQGPQFIFQYYEEEERQRGNFPDRFSGHQFPNYSSELNVNALLLGDSALYLCASSLPGGIAEQYFGPGTRLTVT.

V and J are TRBV7-8 and TRBJ2-5; 7 bases map to TRBD1. In germline, CDR1 is SGHVS, CDR2 FQNEAQ. This CDR3 region has 14 residues. V lost 5 bases to trimming and J lost 6 bases; unmatched junction nucleotides: 9. CDR3 DNA sequence: TGTGCCAGCAGCCCGGACAGGCTCTTGAAGACCCAGTACTTC. Translating it yields CASSPDRLLKTQYF.

As to this clonotype: A much more abundant neighbour one base away suggests this may be a read error. The chain is built from TRBV27 and TRBJ2-7; TRBD2 matches at 7 bases. From germline, CDR1 is MNHEY and CDR2 SMNVEV (reference sequence). Trimming removed 5 bases from V and 3 bases from J; junction bases left unmatched: 7. The CDR3 totals 14 residues. Written as DNA, the CDR3 is TGTGCCAGCAGTGAGGGACTATCCAACTACGAGCAGTACTTC. Amino acids: CASSEGLSNYEQYF.

This clonotype showed up just a few times. The chain is built from TRBV7-9 and TRBJ2-1; maybe TRBD2 (6 bases). This CDR3 spans 10 amino acids. Germline V lookup: CDR1 SEHNR, CDR2 FQNEAQ (reference sequence). CDR3 in amino acids: CSGGAYEQFF. CDR3 coding DNA: TGTAGCGGAGGGGCCTACGAGCAGTTCTTC.

Many counts were recorded for this clonotype. The chain couples TRBV12-3 or TRBV12-4 to TRBJ2-6, with unresolved D. This CDR3 contains 15 residues. The V end lost 1 base, the J end lost 0 bases, and 4 bases lay between the germline ends. In nucleotides, the CDR3 is TGTGCCAGCAGTTTAGGTGTCTCTGGGGCCAACGTCCTGACTTTC. Protein sequence: CASSLGVSGANVLTF.